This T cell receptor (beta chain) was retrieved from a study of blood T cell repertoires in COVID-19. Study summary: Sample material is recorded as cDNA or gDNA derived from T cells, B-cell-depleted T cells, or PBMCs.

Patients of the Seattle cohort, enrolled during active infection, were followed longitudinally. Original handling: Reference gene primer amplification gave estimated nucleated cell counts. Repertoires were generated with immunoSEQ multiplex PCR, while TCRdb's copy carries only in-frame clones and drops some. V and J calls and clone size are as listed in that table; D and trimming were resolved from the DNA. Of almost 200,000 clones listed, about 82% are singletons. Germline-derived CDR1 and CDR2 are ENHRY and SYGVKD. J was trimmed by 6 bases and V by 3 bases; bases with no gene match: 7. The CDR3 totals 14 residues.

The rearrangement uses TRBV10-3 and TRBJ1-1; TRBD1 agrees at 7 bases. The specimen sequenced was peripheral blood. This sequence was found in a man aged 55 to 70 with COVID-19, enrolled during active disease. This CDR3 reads CAISESPGGPEAFF. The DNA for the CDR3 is TGTGCCATCAGTGAATCACCAGGGGGTCCTGAAGCTTTCTTT.